The clone carrying this T cell receptor beta chain has more than one count but fewer than ten. Profiled with immunoSEQ multiplex PCR; TCRdb holds only in-frame clones, not every one. The sample has around 100,000 clones, about 70% seen once; the top ten hold about 24%. The sample comes from a study of shared clonotypes between healthy human individuals. Each of the donors was a healthy adult who was HIV-negative and had not had a recent acute infection or vaccination. There were only Caucasian adults among the donors, and all lived in Nashville, Tennessee. The TCR originated in a woman aged 25 to 39 in good health. Material for sequencing was memory CD8+ T cells sorted from blood. As to subset: CD45RO+ cells pooled with CCR7-negative TemRA cells.

CDR3 in DNA: TGTGCCAGCACCGGCCCGGGGAGCTCCTACAATGAGCAGTTCTTC. Translated, it gives CASTGPGSSYNEQFF. This chain connects TRBV9 to TRBJ2-1, with TRBD2 as a possible D gene (5 bases). The CDR3 is 15 amino acids. V lost 6 bases to trimming and J lost 0 bases, with 13 bases between them. CDR1 SGDLS and CDR2 YYNGEE come from the germline V gene.